The 10 T cell receptor beta chains below were found in one sample sequenced in a study of T cell clusters in autoimmune cytopenias. TRB rearrangements were amplified by touch-down multiplex PCR with mixed TRB-A/B primers. TCRdb reprocessed the multiplex PCR reads; each CDR3 protein has one entry and no DNA is given. The data show roughly 8,000 distinct CDR3 sequences, and the top ten clones hold around 6%. Roughly 38,000 genome equivalents of blood DNA were amplified for TRB. Sequenced material: peripheral blood. The source is a human donor with an autoimmune cytopenia or autoimmune hepatitis (not recorded which).

The chain couples TRBV20-1 to TRBJ2-5; TCRdb's assignment of TRBD2 cannot be checked, as there is no DNA. The CDR3 is 14 amino acids. CDR1 is DFQATT, CDR2 SNEGSKA, per germline (reference sequence). The CDR3 sequence is CSARGAGGRETQYF.

The V call is TRBV14, the J call TRBJ1-2. Germline loops: CDR1 SGHDN, CDR2 FVKESK. CDR3 length: 12 amino acids. CDR3 loop: CASSQLGYGYTF.

This rearrangement joins TRBV5-4 to TRBJ1-2. CDR3 length equals 13 residues. The germline V gene encodes CDR1 SGHNT and CDR2 YYREEE (reference sequence). The CDR3 is CASSWGLAGGYTF.

The J gene is TRBJ1-2, the V gene TRBV19; the TCRdb D gene call, TRBD1, has no DNA to confirm it. This CDR3 has 17 amino acids. CDR1 is LNHDA and CDR2 is SQIVND in the germline V gene (reference sequence). CDR3 sequence reads: CASSFPGTGYTDYGYTF.

The chain links TRBV5-6 to TRBJ1-2; TCRdb picks TRBD1, but there is no DNA to check that call. The CDR3 loop spans 15 amino acids. Germline V CDR1 and CDR2: SGHDT, YYEEEE. The CDR3 loop is CASSLQGAINYGYTF.

This chain's CDR3 is CASSLMAGGVYNEQFF. The chain combines TRBV7-6 with TRBJ2-1; TCRdb calls TRBD2, which cannot be checked without DNA. CDR3 length equals 16 residues. The V gene's germline CDR1 is SGHVS and CDR2 FNYEAQ.

The V and J genes are TRBV30 and TRBJ2-3; the D gene TCRdb calls, TRBD2, cannot be checked with no DNA. The germline V gene has CDR1 GTSNPN and CDR2 SVGIG (reference sequence). The CDR3 contains 16 residues. CDR3 in amino acids: CAWSVHGGLSTDTQYF.

This clonotype is deemed medium-sized by its frequency. The chain carries TRBV19 and TRBJ1-5; TCRdb proposes TRBD1, but this gene call is untestable without DNA. The germline V gene has CDR1 LNHDA and CDR2 SQIVND (reference sequence). The CDR3 consists of 14 residues. CDR3 protein: CASSMGGYNQPQHF.

This clonotype is called medium-sized based on its frequency. V gene TRBV12-3 or TRBV12-4 combines with J gene TRBJ2-7; checking the TCRdb D call of TRBD2 is not possible without DNA. The CDR3 sequence is 15 residues long. CDR3 region: CASSLQGSLSYEQYF.

The CDR3 is CASSYSGTVPEAFF. The chain uses TRBV6-5 and TRBJ1-1; lacking DNA, the TRBD1 call made by TCRdb goes unchecked. This CDR3 has 14 amino acids. Per germline, CDR1 MNHEY and CDR2 SVGAGI.